This T cell receptor beta chain was documented in a study of T cell changes during pregnancy in multiple sclerosis. The CDR3 totals 17 residues. The V end lost 2 bases, the J end lost 5 bases, and 16 bases lay between the germline ends. CDR1 and CDR2 (germline): SEHNR, FQNEAQ (reference sequence). Using immunoSEQ multiplex PCR, the repertoire was profiled, and TCRdb retains in-frame clones only, with some absent. The table lists about 32,000 clones, 89% of them singletons, with approximately 10% in the top ten. The receptor comes from a female donor with multiple sclerosis, enrolled in a pregnancy study. This specimen was CD8+ T cells from peripheral blood mononuclear cells, taken in the second trimester of pregnancy. The chain employs TRBV7-9 and TRBJ2-6; D remains unclear. Here the CDR3 DNA reads TGTGCCAGCAGCTTATTGATAGCCAGCCCACGGGCCAACGTCCTGACTTTC. Protein sequence: CASSLLIASPRANVLTF.